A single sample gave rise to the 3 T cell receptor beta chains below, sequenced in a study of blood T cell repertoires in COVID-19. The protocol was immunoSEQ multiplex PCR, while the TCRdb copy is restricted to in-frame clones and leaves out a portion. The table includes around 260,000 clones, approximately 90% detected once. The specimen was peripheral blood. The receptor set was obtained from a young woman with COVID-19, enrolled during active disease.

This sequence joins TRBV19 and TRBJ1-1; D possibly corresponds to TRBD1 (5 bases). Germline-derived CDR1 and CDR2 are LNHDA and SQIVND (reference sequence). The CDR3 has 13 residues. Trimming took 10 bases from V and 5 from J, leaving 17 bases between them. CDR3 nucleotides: TGTGCCACCTCAGAGACAGTTGAGACTGAAGCTTTCTTT. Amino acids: CATSETVETEAFF.

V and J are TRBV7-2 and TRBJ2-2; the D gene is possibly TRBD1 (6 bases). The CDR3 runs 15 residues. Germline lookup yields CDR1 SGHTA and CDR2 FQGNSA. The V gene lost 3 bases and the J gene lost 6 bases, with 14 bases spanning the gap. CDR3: CASSFLQGLPGELFF. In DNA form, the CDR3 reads TGTGCCAGCAGCTTCTTACAGGGTTTGCCCGGGGAGCTGTTTTTT.

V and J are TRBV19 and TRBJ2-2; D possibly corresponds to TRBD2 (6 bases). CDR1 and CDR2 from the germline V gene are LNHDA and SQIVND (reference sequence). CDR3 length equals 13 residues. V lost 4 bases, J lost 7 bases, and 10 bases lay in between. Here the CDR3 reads CASSKGRIGELFF. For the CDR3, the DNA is TGTGCCAGTAGTAAGGGGAGGATCGGGGAGCTGTTTTTT.